This record concerns one T cell receptor beta chain sequence. The data originate from a study of radiotherapy plus CTLA-4 blockade in lung cancer. This CDR3 is 15 amino acids long. The table came from immunoSEQ multiplex PCR; TCRdb's copy has only in-frame clones and leaves some out. The table shows around 100,000 clones, with more than 75% occurring only once. The sample was peripheral blood, taken from a patient treated with radiotherapy plus ipilimumab. This clonotype originated in a human donor with non-small cell lung cancer that progressed on radiotherapy plus ipilimumab. Some clones in this sample may be carry-over from other donors' samples. The chain links TRBV21-1 to TRBJ1-2; TRBD1 was called by the table and not checked on the DNA. TRBV21-1 is tagged as a pseudogene. This chain's CDR3 is CASSRSQGVDYGYTF. The CDR3 bases are TGTGCCAGCAGCAGGTCACAGGGGGTTGACTATGGCTACACCTTC.